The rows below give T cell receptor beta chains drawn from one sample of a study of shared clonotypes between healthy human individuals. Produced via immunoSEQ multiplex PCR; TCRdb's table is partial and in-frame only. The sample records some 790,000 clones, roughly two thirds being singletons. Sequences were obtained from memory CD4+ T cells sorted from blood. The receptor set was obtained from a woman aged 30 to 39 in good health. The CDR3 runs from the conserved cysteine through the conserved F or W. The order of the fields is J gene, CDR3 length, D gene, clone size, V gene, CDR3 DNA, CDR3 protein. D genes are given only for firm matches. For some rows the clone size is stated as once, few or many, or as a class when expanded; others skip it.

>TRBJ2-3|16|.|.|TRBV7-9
TGTGCCAGCAGCCCCTCCCCGACTAGTACGACAGATACGCAGTATTTT
CASSPSPTSTTDTQYF
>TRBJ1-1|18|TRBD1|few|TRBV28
TGTGCCAGCAGCCCTCTCCGGGACAGGGGACGGATGAACACTGAAGCTTTCTTT
CASSPLRDRGRMNTEAFF
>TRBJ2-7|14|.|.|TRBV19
TGTGCCAGTAGTATAGTTGGAGGGGTCTACGAGCAGTACTTC
CASSIVGGVYEQYF
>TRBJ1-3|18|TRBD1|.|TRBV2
TGTGCCAGCAGTGATCGGCGTACAGGGGCCTTCTCTGGAAACACCATATATTTT
CASSDRRTGAFSGNTIYF
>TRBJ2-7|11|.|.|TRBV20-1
TGCAGTGCTGATCAAAACAGCGAGCAGTACTTC
CSADQNSEQYF
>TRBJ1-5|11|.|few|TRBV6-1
TGTGCCACAAAGGACCCCGGGCCCCAGCATTTT
CATKDPGPQHF
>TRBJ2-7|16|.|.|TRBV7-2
TGTGCCAGCAGCCTTATGGGGGGACGGAGACTAAGTGAGCAGTACTTC
CASSLMGGRRLSEQYF
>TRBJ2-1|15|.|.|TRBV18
TGTGCCAGCTCACGGGCGGGACAGCTGGACACTGAGCAGTTCTTC
CASSRAGQLDTEQFF
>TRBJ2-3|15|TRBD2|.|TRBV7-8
TGTGCCAGCAAGGTTGGCGGCGGGAGGCCAGATACGCAGTATTTT
CASKVGGGRPDTQYF
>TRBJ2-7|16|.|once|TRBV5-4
TGTGCCAGCAGCTTGGGGCTAGCGCGGCGTAGCTCCGAGCAGTACTTC
CASSLGLARRSSEQYF
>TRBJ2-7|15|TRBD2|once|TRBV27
TGTGCCAGCAGTTTTCGGACTAGCGGCTCTTACGAGCAGTACTTC
CASSFRTSGSYEQYF
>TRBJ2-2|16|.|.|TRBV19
TGTGCCAGTAGTATGGCCCCGGGTTCTGCCACCGGGGAGCTGTTTTTT
CASSMAPGSATGELFF
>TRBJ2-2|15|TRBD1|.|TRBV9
TGTGCCAGCAGCGTCACAGGGGGCGACACCGGGGAGCTGTTTTTT
CASSVTGGDTGELFF
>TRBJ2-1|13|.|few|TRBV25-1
TGTGCCAGCAGAGGCCAGACCTACAATGAGCAGTTCTTC
CASRGQTYNEQFF
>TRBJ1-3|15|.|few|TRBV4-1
TGCGCCAGCAGCCCCAGCGTGGGCTCTGGAAACACCATATATTTT
CASSPSVGSGNTIYF
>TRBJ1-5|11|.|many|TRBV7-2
TGTGCCAGCAGCTTAGTATCCCCCCAGCATTTT
CASSLVSPQHF
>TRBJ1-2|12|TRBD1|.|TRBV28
TGTGCCAGCAGTCAACAGGGGGTTGGCTACACCTTC
CASSQQGVGYTF
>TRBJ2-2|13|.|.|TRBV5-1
TGCGCCTGTCGGGGCTCCGACACCGGGGAGCTGTTTTTT
CACRGSDTGELFF
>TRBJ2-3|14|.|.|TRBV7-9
TGTGCCAGCAGCGCGGACAGCAGCACAGATACGCAGTATTTT
CASSADSSTDTQYF
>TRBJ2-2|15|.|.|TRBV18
TGTGCCAGCTCACTCGACAGAACGAACACCGGGGAGCTGTTTTTT
CASSLDRTNTGELFF
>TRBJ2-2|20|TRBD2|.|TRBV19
TGTGCCAGTAGTATAGAGCCACCGGGACTAGCGGGGAGAGGAGCCGGGGAGCTGTTTTTT
CASSIEPPGLAGRGAGELFF
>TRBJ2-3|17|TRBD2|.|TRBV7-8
TGTGCCAGCAGCTTTGTGGCTAGCGGGAGGGCGGGAGATACGCAGTATTTT
CASSFVASGRAGDTQYF
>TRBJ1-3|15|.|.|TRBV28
TGTGCCAGCAGTCCGACAGCGGGCTCTGGAAACACCATATATTTT
CASSPTAGSGNTIYF
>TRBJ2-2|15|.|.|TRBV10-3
TGTGCCATCAGTGAGACAGGGACGAACACCGGGGAGCTGTTTTTT
CAISETGTNTGELFF
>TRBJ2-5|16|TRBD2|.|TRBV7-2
TGTGCCAGCAGCCGCACTGGACTAGCGGGAAGAGAGACCCAGTACTTC
CASSRTGLAGRETQYF
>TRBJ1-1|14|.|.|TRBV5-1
TGCGCCAGCAGCACGGACGGCATGAACACTGAAGCTTTCTTT
CASSTDGMNTEAFF
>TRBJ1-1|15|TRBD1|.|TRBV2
TGTGCCAGCAGTGAATTAGGGACAGGGGAGTGGTTGACTTTCTTT
CASSELGTGEWLTFF
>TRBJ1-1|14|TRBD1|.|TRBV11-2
TGTGCCAGCAGCCTGCAGACAGGGGGTACTGAAGCTTTCTTT
CASSLQTGGTEAFF
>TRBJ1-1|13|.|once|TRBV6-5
TGTGCCAGCAGTCTTACAGAGAACACTGAAGCTTTCTTT
CASSLTENTEAFF
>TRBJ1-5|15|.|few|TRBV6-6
TGTGCCAGCAGCCAGGGGTCGCCTAGCAATCAGCCCCAGCATTTT
CASSQGSPSNQPQHF
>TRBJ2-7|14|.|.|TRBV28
TGTGCCAGCAGACTTTTGGGCACAGCTTACGAGCAGTACTTC
CASRLLGTAYEQYF
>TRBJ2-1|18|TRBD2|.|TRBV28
TGTGCCAGCGACGTCCAAATTGGGGGGCTAGCGGGAGACGGTGAGCAGTTCTTC
CASDVQIGGLAGDGEQFF
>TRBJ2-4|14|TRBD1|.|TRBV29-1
TGCAGCGCAAAAACAGGGGGGGCCAAAAACATTCAGTACTTC
CSAKTGGAKNIQYF
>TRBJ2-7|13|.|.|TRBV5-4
TGTGCCAGCAGCTTGTTTCAGGCCTCTGAGCAGTACTTC
CASSLFQASEQYF
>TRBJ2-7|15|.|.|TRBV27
TGTGCCAGCAGTCCTACCCGGGAACCGACCTACGAGCAGTACTTC
CASSPTREPTYEQYF
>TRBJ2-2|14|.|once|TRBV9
TGTGCCAGCAGCGAGGAGCGGTACACCGGGGAGCTGTTTTTT
CASSEERYTGELFF
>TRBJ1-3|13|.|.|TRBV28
TGTGCCACCCAGGACACGACGGAAAACACCATATATTTT
CATQDTTENTIYF
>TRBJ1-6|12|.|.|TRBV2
TGTGCCAGCAAGTACACGGATTCACCCCTCCACTTT
CASKYTDSPLHF
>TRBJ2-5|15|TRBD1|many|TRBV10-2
TGCGCCAGCAGGACAGGGGGCACTACGCAAGAGACCCAGTACTTC
CASRTGGTTQETQYF
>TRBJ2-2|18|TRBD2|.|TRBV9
TGTGCCAGCAGCCGTAGCGGGAACCTCGCGATGAACACCGGGGAGCTGTTTTTT
CASSRSGNLAMNTGELFF
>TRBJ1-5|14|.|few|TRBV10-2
TGCGCCAGCAGTCGGTGGGGGAGCAATCAGCCCCAGCATTTT
CASSRWGSNQPQHF